Sequencing of this T cell receptor beta chain was carried out in a study of early T cells in non-severe SARS-CoV-2 infection. TCRdb ran MiXCR on the 5' RACE reads and lists one entry per CDR3 protein. Among about 83,000 distinct CDR3 sequences listed, around an eighth were seen once. This clonotype showed up many times. The CDR3 totals 11 residues. The V gene's germline CDR1 is MGHDK and CDR2 SYGVNS. Trimming left V 1 base short and J 9 bases short, with 4 bases between. This sequence originates from an adult who was a healthcare worker with PCR-confirmed SARS-CoV-2 infection or an uninfected control (not recorded which). This chain joins TRBV25-1 and TRBJ2-1; the D is unclear. Sequencing was carried out using whole blood. CDR3: CASSEFGEQFF. The CDR3 region has the DNA TGTGCCAGCAGTGAATTCGGTGAGCAGTTCTTC. The complete variable domain, with remaining parts taken from reference TRBV25-1 and TRBJ2-1, reads EADIYQTPRYLVIGTGKKITLECSQTMGHDKMYWYQQDPGMELHLIHYSYGVNSTEKGDLSSESTVSRIRTEHFPLTLESARPSHTSQYLCASSEFGEQFFGPGTRLTVL.